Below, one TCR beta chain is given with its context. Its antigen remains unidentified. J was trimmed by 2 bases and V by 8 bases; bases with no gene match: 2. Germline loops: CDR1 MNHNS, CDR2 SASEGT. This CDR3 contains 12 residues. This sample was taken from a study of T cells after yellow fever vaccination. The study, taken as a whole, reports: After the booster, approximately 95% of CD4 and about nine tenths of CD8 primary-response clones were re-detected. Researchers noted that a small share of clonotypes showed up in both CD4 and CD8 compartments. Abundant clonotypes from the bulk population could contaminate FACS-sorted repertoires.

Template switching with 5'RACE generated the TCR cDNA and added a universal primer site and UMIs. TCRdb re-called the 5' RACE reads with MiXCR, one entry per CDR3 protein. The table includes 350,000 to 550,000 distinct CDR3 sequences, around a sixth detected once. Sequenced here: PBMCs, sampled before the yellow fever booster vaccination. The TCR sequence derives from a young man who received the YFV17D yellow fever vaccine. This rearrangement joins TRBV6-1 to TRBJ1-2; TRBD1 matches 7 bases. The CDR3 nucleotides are TGTGCCAGCCCGGGACAGAACTATGGCTACACCTTC. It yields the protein CASPGQNYGYTF.